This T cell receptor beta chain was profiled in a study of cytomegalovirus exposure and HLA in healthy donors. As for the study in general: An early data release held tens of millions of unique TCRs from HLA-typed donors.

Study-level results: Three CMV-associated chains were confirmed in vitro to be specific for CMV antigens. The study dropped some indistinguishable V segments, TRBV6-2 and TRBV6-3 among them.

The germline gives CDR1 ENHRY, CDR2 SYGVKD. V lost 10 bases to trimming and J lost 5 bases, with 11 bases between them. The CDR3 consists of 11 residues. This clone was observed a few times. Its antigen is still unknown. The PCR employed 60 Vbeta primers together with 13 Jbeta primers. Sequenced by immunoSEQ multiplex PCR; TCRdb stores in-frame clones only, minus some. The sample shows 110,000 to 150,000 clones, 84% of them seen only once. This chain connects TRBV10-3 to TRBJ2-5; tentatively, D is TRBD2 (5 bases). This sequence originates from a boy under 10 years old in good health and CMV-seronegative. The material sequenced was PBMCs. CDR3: CATRRTETQYF. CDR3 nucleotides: TGTGCCACCCGGAGGACGGAGACCCAGTACTTC.